The rows below give T cell receptor beta chains drawn from one sample of a study of T cell repertoires in cytomegalovirus infection. From the reads, TCRdb called clonotypes with MiXCR, one entry per CDR3 protein. The sample has more than 200,000 distinct CDR3 sequences, less than 9.5% seen once; the top ten hold more than 13%. Sample: PBMCs. All receptors come from a human donor in good health (CMV status not recorded). Some clones in this sample may be carry-over from other donors' samples. CDR3s include the opening cysteine and the closing phenylalanine or tryptophan. A clone size is listed for some rows: how often the clone was seen (once, few, many), or a class if it is expanded.

>TRBJ2-6|15|TRBV28|many
CASKPTSSGANVLTF
>TRBJ2-1|13|TRBV6-2/TRBV6-3|many
CASSYSRENEQFF
>TRBJ2-5|11|TRBV20-1|few
CSAPFGQTQYF
>TRBJ2-3|17|TRBV11-2|.
CASSAASKRGHTDTQYF
>TRBJ1-1|14|TRBV30|.
CAWTPGRTNTEAFF
>TRBJ1-1|13|TRBV19|many
CATGQGGNTEAFF
>TRBJ2-2|15|TRBV7-2|many
CASSLGPMGTGELFF
>TRBJ2-3|14|TRBV28|.
CASGPGTSTDTQYF
>TRBJ1-1|14|TRBV6-6|many
CASSYRGGNTEAFF
>TRBJ2-1|16|TRBV4-3|many
CASSPIGTGGVNEQFF
>TRBJ2-2|15|TRBV5-8|many
CASSLQGANTGELFF
>TRBJ1-2|12|TRBV20-1|.
CSARDRVFGYTF
>TRBJ2-7|12|TRBV7-2|many
CASSPPFDEQYF
>TRBJ1-1|15|TRBV7-9|many
CASSPRGSLNTEAFF